Below, one TCR beta chain is given with its context. What it binds is unknown. Libraries were prepared by immunoSEQ multiplex PCR; TCRdb keeps only in-frame clonotypes and omits some of them. The repertoire holds approximately 52,000 clones, with 83% as singletons. This entry comes from a study of OX40 agonist ivuxolimab in advanced cancers. General study results and limits: Which antigen the expanded peripheral T cells recognized is unknown.

CDR1 is LNHDA and CDR2 is SQIVND in the germline V gene (reference sequence). The CDR3 runs 16 residues. The ends lost 3 bases at V and 5 bases at J; junction bases unmatched: 9. The sequencing used CD4+ or CD8+ T cells sorted from blood, collected in a trial of the OX40 agonist ivuxolimab. The clonotype originates from an adult with an advanced solid tumor such as melanoma, head and neck, liver or kidney cancer. This chain connects TRBV19 to TRBJ1-3; 8 bases align to TRBD1. In DNA form, the CDR3 reads TGTGCCAGTAGTATGAGGGGGGGGACAGGACGAAACACCATATATTTT. It is translated as CASSMRGGTGRNTIYF.